The 5 T cell receptor beta chains given below trace back to one sample, sequenced in a study of blood T cell repertoires in COVID-19. Some clones are missing from TCRdb's copy, which holds only in-frame ones; the method was immunoSEQ multiplex PCR. Here the sample spans 92,000 or so clones, approximately 90% being singletons. The specimen sequenced was peripheral blood. The receptors here all came from a man aged 60 to 69 with acute or convalescent COVID-19.

This chain links TRBV3-1 (or the pseudogene TRBV3-2) with TRBJ1-2, with TRBD1 matching over 7 bases. V gave up 5 bases and J gave up 8 bases; unmatched junction bases: 5. Per germline, CDR1 LGHDT and CDR2 YNNKEL (reference sequence). This CDR3 region has 12 residues. DNA for the CDR3: TGTGCCAGCAGCTCTACAGGGGAGGGCTACACCTTC. It yields the protein CASSSTGEGYTF.

This clone was seen more than once but under ten times. The gene calls are TRBV4-2 and TRBJ1-5; D is possibly TRBD1 (6 bases). Germline-derived CDR1 and CDR2 are LGHNA and YNFKEQ. The CDR3 is made up of 13 amino acids. Trimming cost V 4 bases and J 4 bases, with 8 bases left between them. Here the CDR3 reads CASSPTGNQPQHF. In DNA, the CDR3 is TGTGCCAGCAGCCCAACAGGGAATCAGCCCCAGCATTTT.

V gene TRBV20-1 combines with J gene TRBJ1-2, with 7 bases lining up with TRBD1. This CDR3 region has 14 residues. The germline V gene encodes CDR1 DFQATT and CDR2 SNEGSKA (reference sequence). Trimming cost V 3 bases and J 6 bases; bases outside gene matches: 10. DNA of the CDR3: TGCAGTGCTAGTCTGACCGGGACAGCGGATGGCTACACCTTC. Translated, it gives CSASLTGTADGYTF.

The rearrangement joins TRBV6-5 to TRBJ1-2; D remains ambiguous. V was pared by 5 bases and J by 6 bases, with 16 bases between. Germline CDR1 MNHEY, CDR2 SVGAGI. This CDR3 region has 14 residues. The CDR3, as DNA: TGTGCCAGCAGTCCCCAACTGAACCGCGATGGCTACACCTTC. It translates to CASSPQLNRDGYTF.

The chain uses TRBV6-5 and TRBJ2-7; 8 positions match TRBD1. V trimming: 4 bases; J trimming: 2 bases; junction bases outside the gene matches: 4. The CDR3 loop spans 14 amino acids. The V gene's germline CDR1 is MNHEY and CDR2 SVGAGI. The CDR3 spells CASSSNRGTYEQYF. CDR3 in DNA: TGTGCCAGCAGTTCCAACAGGGGGACCTACGAGCAGTACTTC.